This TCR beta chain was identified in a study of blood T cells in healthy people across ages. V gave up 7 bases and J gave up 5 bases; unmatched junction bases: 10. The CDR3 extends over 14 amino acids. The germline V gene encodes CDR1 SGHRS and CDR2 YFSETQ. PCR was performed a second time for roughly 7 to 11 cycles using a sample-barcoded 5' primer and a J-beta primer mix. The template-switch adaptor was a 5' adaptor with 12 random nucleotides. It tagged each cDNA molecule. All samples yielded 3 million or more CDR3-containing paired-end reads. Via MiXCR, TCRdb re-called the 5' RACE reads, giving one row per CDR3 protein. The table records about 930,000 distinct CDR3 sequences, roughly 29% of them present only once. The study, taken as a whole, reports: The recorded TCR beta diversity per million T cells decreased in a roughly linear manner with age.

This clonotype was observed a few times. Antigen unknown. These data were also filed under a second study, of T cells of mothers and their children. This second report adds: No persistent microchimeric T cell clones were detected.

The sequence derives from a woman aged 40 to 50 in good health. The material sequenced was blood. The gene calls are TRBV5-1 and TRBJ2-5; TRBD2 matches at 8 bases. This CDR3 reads CASFPGGPGETQYF. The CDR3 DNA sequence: TGCGCCAGCTTCCCGGGGGGGCCTGGGGAGACCCAGTACTTC.